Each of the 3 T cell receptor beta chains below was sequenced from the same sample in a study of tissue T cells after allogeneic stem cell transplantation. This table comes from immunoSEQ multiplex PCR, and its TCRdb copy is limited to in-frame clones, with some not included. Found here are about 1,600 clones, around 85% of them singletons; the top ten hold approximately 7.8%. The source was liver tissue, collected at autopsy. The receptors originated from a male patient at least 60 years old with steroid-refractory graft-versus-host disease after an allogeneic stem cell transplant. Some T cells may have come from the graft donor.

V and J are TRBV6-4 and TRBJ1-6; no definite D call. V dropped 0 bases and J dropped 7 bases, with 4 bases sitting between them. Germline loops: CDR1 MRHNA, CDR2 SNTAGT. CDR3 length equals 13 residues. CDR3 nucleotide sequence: TGTGCCAGCAGTGACTCTGGGAATTCACCCCTCCACTTT. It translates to CASSDSGNSPLHF.

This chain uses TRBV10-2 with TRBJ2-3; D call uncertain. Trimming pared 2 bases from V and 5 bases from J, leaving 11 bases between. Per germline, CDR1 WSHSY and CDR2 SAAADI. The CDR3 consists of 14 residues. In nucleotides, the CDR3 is TGCGCCAGCAGTGAGCCCCATAGGGAAGATACGCAGTATTTT. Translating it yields CASSEPHREDTQYF.

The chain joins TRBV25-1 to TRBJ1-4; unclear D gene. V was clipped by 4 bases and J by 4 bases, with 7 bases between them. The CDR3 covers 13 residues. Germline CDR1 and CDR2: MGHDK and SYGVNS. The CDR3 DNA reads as TGTGCCAGCAGTGGGCAGGATAATGAAAAACTGTTTTTT. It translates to CASSGQDNEKLFF.